This TCR beta chain was sequenced in a study of circulating and synovial CD4+ cells in juvenile arthritis. Data came from immunoSEQ multiplex PCR; TCRdb stores just in-frame clones and leaves some out. The sample yields about 32,000 clones, about 95% seen once. The CDR3 is made up of 14 amino acids. CDR1 is SGHRS, CDR2 YFSETQ, per germline. Trimming removed 6 bases from V and 0 bases from J, with 13 bases in between. General observations from the study: The pathogenic-like versus bulk T cell difference escaped Vbeta family analysis. Circulating pathogenic-like lymphocytes shared a substantially higher fraction of CDR3 sequences with synovium than bulk blood. These repertoires were less diverse than bulk blood CD4 repertoires.

On this clone itself: Its specificity is not known.

The sequenced material came from CD4+ T cells from blood. This chain links TRBV5-1 with TRBJ2-7, with D tentatively TRBD1 (5 bases). The sequence came from a human donor with juvenile idiopathic arthritis. CDR3 sequence reads: CASTMTEFSYEQYF. In DNA form, the CDR3 reads TGCGCCAGCACCATGACAGAGTTCTCCTACGAGCAGTACTTC. Full variable domain (remainder filled in from reference TRBV5-1 and TRBJ2-7): KAGVTQTPRYLIKTRGQQVTLSCSPISGHRSVSWYQQTPGQGLQFLFEYFSETQRNKGNFPGRFSGRQFSNSRSEMNVSTLELGDSALYLCASTMTEFSYEQYFGPGTRLTVT.